This T cell receptor (beta chain) was profiled in a study of tissue T cells after allogeneic stem cell transplantation. On this clone: Its antigen is not identified. Mouse gene names apply. The read terminates 1 residue before the CDR3 end, so the remaining end is supplied by the germline J gene.

Here immunoSEQ multiplex PCR was the method, and the copy in TCRdb shows in-frame clones only, minus some. The profile shows roughly 6,400 clones, 40% to 50% of them singletons. In germline, CDR1 is KGHPV, CDR2 FQNQEV (reference sequence). The CDR3 length is 14 residues. V was clipped by 6 bases and J by 0 bases, with 10 bases between them. Time point reported: mouse harvest day 7 after allogeneic transplant. Mouse grafts combined 10^7 T-cell-depleted bone marrow cells with 10^6 splenic CD5+ T cells. This mouse GVHD model was MHC-mismatched B6 to BALB/c, profiled day 7 or 14. Findings and limits, study-wide: Only a limited share of tissue TCRs appeared in blood or spleen.

The source is a female BALB/c mouse given C57BL/6 T cells with graft-versus-host disease after an allogeneic hematopoietic cell transplant. The chain uses TRBV26 and TRBJ2-3, with TRBD1 as a possible D gene (6 bases). The sequencing sample was made of gut tissue. CDR3 DNA, as far as it was read: TGTGCCAGCAGCAGGGGATGGAGTGCAGAAACGCTGTAT. Protein sequence: CASSRGWSAETLY. The complete CDR3 protein is CASSRGWSAETLYF.